The sequence of this T cell receptor beta chain was determined in a study of T-cell reconstitution after alpha-beta-depleted transplantation in children. Preparation of the TCRbeta library used unique molecular identifiers. TCRdb fed the PCR reads into MiXCR, producing one record per CDR3 protein. The sample consists of 500,000 or so distinct CDR3 sequences, 32% of them appearing once. The CDR3 has 15 residues. CDR1 and CDR2 from the germline V gene are SQVTM and ANQGSEA. V was pared by 5 bases and J by 8 bases, with 22 bases between. The chain uses TRBV29-1 and TRBJ1-3, with D possibly matching TRBD1 (5 bases). The sample consisted of PBMCs from the stem cell graft donor, taken from the stem cell graft. The source is a human donor who donated a stem cell graft to a child with aplastic anemia. CDR3: CSVSVGAPTRDTIYF. The CDR3 nucleotides are TGCAGCGTTTCTGTAGGGGCGCCCACACGTGACACCATATATTTT.